Sequencing of this TCR beta chain was carried out in a study of cytotoxic CD8 clonotypes in ibrutinib-treated CLL. Extraction of roughly 2 micrograms of genomic DNA from cryopreserved PBMCs supplied material for TCR beta libraries. The protocol was immunoSEQ multiplex PCR, while the TCRdb copy is restricted to in-frame clones and leaves out a portion. The table includes fewer than 400,000 clones, about 64% detected once. The CDR3 consists of 14 residues. Germline values: CDR1 MNHEY, CDR2 SVGAGI. Trimming shortened V by 5 bases and J by 3 bases, and 12 bases separated the two germline ends. A note on this clone: The antigen is unknown.

Study results and limitations: Sustained-remission patients were sampled at one set of times and progressing patients at different ones. Clonality showed a rise at ibrutinib response that reversed toward baseline at progression.

The sample consisted of PBMCs, taken after 36 months of ibrutinib treatment. This sequence was found in a human donor with chronic lymphocytic leukemia. The genes are TRBV6-5 and TRBJ2-3; D is unclear. CDR3 nucleotides: TGTGCCAGCAGTCTAGGAACCTTAACAGATACGCAGTATTTT. As protein: CASSLGTLTDTQYF.